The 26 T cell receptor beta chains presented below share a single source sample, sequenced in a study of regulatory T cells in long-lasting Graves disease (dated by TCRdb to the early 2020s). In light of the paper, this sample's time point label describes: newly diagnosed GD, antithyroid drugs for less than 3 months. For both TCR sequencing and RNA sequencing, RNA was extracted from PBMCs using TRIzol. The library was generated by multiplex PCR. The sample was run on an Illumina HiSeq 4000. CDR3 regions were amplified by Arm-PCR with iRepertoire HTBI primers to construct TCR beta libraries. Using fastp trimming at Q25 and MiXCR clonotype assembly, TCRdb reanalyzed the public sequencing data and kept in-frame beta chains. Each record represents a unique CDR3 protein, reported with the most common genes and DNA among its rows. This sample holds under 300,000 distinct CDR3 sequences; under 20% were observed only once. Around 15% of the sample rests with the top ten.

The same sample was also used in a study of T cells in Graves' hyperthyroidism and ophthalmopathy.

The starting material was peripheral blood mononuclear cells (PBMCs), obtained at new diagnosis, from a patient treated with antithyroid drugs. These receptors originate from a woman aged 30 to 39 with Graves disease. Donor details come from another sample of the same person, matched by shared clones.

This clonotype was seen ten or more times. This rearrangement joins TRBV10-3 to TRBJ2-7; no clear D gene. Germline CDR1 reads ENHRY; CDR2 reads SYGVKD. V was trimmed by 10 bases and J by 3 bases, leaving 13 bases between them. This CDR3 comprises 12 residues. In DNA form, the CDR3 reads TGTGCCAGCCGGGCCACTAACTACGAGCAGTACTTC. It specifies CASRATNYEQYF.

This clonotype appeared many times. The CDR3 DNA follows: TGTGCCAGCAGTTTTTCAGCGGGGGAAGAGACCCAGTACTTC. Protein sequence: CASSFSAGEETQYF. The V call is TRBV12-3 or TRBV12-4, the J call TRBJ2-5; 8 nucleotides match TRBD2. The CDR3 spans 14 residues. Losses at the gene ends were 3 bases for V and 3 bases for J; bases not matched to a gene: 3.

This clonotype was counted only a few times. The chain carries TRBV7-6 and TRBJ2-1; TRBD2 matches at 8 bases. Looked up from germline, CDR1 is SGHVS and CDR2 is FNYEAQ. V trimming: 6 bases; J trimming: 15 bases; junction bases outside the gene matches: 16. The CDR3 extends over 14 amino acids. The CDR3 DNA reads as TGTGCCAGCAGTTACCGAGCCGGGACTAGTAGGCCGTTCTTC. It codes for CASSYRAGTSRPFF.

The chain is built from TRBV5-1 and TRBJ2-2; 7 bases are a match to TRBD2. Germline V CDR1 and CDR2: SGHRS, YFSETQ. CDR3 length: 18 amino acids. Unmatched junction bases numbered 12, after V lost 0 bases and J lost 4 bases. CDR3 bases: TGCGCCAGCAGCTTGGATGGTAGCGGGCCGGGAGGCACCGGGGAGCTGTTTTTT. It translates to CASSLDGSGPGGTGELFF.

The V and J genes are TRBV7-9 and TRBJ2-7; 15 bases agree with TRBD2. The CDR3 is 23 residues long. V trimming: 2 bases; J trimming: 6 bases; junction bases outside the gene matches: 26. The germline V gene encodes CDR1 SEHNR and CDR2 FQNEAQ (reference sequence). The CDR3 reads CASSLSVGTSGGLGYRFLAEQYF. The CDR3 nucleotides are TGTGCCAGCAGCTTATCGGTGGGGACTAGCGGGGGGTTGGGTTATCGGTTTCTCGCCGAGCAGTACTTC.

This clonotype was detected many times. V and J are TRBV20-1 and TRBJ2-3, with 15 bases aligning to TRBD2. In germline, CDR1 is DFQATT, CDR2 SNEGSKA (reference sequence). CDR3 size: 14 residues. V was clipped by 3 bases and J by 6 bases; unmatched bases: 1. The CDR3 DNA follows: TGCAGTGCTAGTGGGACTAGCGGGGGGGATACGCAGTATTTT. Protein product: CSASGTSGGDTQYF.

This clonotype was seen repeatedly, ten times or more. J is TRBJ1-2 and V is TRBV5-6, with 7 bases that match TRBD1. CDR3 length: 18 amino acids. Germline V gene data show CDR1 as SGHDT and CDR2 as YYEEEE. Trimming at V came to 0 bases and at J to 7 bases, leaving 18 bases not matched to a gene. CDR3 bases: TGTGCCAGCAGCTTGGAAACGACAGGGAGCACGTTCGGGGGTGGCTACACCTTC. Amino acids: CASSLETTGSTFGGGYTF.

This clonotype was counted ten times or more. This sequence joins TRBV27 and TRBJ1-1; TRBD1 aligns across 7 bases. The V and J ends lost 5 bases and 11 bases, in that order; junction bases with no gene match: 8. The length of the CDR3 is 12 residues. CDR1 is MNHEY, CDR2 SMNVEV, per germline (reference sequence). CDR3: CASSPSTGRAFF. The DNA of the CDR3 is TGTGCCAGCAGTCCCTCGACAGGGCGGGCTTTCTTT.

The CDR3 DNA follows: TGTGCCAGCAGTCCGAGACAGGGGGGCGGGGAGCTGTTTTTT. Residues: CASSPRQGGGELFF. The rearrangement links TRBV12-3 or TRBV12-4 to TRBJ2-2; TRBD1 matches at 9 bases. Trimming took 5 bases from V and 7 from J; bases not matched to a gene: 5. This CDR3 is built from 14 residues.

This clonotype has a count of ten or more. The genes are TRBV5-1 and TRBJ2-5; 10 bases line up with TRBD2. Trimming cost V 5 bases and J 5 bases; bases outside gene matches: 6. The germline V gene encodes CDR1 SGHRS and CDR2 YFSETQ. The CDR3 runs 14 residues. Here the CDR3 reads CASRVTSGSETQYF. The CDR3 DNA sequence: TGCGCCAGCAGGGTGACTAGCGGGTCGGAGACCCAGTACTTC.

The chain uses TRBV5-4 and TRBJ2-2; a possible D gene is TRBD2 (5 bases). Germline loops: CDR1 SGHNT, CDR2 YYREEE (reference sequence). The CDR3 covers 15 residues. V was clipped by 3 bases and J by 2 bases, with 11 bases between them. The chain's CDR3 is CASSSITGNTGELFF. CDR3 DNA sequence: TGTGCCAGCAGCTCCATTACGGGAAACACCGGGGAGCTGTTTTTT.

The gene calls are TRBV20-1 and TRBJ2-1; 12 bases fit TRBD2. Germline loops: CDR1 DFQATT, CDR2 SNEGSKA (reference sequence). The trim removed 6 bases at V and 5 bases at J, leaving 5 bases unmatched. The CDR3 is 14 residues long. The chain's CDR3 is CSASTSGGNNEQFF. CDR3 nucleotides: TGCAGTGCCAGTACTAGCGGGGGGAACAATGAGCAGTTCTTC.

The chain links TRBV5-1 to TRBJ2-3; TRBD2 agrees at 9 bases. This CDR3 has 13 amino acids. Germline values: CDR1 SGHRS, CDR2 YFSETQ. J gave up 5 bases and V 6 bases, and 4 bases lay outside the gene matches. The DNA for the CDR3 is TGCGCCAGCACTAGCGGGGCTGTAGATACGCAGTATTTT. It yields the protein CASTSGAVDTQYF.

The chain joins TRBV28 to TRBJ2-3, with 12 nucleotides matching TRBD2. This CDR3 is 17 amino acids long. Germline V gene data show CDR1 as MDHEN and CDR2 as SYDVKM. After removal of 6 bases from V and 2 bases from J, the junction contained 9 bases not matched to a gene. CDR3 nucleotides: TGTGCCAGCAGCCCAGGACTAGCGGGACCCAACACAGATACGCAGTATTTT. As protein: CASSPGLAGPNTDTQYF.

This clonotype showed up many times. In DNA, the CDR3 is TGTGCCAGCAGGCCGGGACAGGGTCGCGAGCAGTACTTC. This encodes CASRPGQGREQYF. The chain is built from TRBV6-1 and TRBJ2-7; 9 bases match TRBD1. J gave up 6 bases and V 6 bases, and 6 bases lay outside the gene matches. This CDR3 contains 13 residues. Germline values: CDR1 MNHNS, CDR2 SASEGT.

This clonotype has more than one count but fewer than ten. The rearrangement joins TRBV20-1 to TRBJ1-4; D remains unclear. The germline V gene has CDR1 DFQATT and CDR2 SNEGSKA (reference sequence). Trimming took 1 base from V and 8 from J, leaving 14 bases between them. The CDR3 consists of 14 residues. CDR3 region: CSARGEGLEEKLFF. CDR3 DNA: TGCAGTGCTAGAGGGGAGGGCCTGGAAGAAAAACTGTTTTTT.

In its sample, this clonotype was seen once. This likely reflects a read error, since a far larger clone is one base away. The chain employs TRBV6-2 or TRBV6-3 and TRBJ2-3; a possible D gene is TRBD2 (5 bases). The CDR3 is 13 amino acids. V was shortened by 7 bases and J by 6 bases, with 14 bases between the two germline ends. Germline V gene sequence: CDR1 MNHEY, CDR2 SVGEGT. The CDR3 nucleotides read TGTGCCAGCATCGAAGGACCTAGCGATACGCAGTATTTT. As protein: CASIEGPSDTQYF.

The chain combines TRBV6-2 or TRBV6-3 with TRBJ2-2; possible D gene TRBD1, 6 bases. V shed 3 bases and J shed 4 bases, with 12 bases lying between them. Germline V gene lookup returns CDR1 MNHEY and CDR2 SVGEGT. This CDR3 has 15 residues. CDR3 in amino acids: CASSYAGVSTGELFF. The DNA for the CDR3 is TGTGCCAGCAGTTATGCAGGGGTGAGCACCGGGGAGCTGTTTTTT.

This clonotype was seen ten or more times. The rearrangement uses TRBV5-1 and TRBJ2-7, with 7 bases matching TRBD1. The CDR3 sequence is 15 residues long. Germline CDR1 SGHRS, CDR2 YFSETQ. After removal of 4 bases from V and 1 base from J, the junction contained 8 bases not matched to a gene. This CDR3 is CASSPDGQVSYEQYF. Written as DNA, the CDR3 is TGCGCCAGCAGCCCAGACGGACAGGTATCCTACGAGCAGTACTTC.

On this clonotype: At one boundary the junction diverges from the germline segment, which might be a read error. The DNA of the CDR3 is TGTGCCAGCAGGCTAGCGGGAGATGGTGAGCGGTTCTTC. It is translated as CASRLAGDGERFF. This sequence joins TRBV28 and TRBJ2-1, with 10 bases aligning to TRBD2. The germline CDR1 and CDR2 sequences are MDHEN and SYDVKM. This CDR3 has 13 residues.

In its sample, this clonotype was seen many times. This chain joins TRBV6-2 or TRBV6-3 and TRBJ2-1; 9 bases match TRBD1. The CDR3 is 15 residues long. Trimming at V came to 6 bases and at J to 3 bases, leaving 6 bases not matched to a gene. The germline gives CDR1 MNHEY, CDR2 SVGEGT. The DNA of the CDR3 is TGTGCCAGCAGGCGGCCGGGACAGGGCTACAATGAGCAGTTCTTC. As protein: CASRRPGQGYNEQFF.

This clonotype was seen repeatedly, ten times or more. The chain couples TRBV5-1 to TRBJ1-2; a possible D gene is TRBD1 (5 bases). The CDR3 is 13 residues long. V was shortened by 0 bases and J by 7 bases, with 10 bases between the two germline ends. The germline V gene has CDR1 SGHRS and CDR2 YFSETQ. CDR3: CASSLAPQGGYTF. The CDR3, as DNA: TGCGCCAGCAGCTTGGCCCCTCAGGGTGGCTACACCTTC.

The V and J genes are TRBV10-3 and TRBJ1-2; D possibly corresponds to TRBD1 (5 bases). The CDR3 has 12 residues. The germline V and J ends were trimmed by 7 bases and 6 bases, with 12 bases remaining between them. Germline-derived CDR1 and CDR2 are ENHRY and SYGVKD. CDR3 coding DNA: TGTGCCATCATCGACAGCGGGAATGGCTACACCTTC. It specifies CAIIDSGNGYTF.

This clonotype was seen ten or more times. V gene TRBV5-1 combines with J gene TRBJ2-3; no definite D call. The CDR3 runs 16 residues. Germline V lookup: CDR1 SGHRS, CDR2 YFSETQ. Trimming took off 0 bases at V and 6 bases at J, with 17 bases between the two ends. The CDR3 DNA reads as TGCGCCAGCAGCTTGGGTTATGCCTCCTTGGGCGATACGCAGTATTTT. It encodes CASSLGYASLGDTQYF.

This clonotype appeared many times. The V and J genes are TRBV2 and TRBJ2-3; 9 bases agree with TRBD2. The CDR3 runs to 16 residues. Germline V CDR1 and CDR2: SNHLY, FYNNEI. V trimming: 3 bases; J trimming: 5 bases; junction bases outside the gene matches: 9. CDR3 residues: CASSDPGLALGDTQYF. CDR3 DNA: TGTGCCAGCAGTGACCCGGGACTAGCATTGGGAGATACGCAGTATTTT.

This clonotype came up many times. As DNA, the CDR3 is TGTGCCAGCAGCTTAACACTAGCGGGGGGGCCTAGAGAGACCCAGTACTTC. Its translation is CASSLTLAGGPRETQYF. This rearrangement joins TRBV28 to TRBJ2-5; TRBD2 matches 13 bases. Germline assignment: CDR1 MDHEN and CDR2 SYDVKM. With V trimmed by 6 bases and J by 4 bases, 11 bases remained unmatched. The CDR3 consists of 17 residues.